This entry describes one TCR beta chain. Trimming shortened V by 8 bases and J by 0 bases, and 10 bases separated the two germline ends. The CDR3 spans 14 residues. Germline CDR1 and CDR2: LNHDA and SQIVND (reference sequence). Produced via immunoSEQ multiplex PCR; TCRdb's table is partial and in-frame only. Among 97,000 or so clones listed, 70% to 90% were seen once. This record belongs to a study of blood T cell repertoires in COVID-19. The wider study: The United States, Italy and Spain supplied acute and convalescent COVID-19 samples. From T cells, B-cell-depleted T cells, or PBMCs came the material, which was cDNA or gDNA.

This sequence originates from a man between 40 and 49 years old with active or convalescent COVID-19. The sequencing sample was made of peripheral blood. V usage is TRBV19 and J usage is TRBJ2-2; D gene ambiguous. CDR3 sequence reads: CASSSVANTGELFF. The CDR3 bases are TGTGCCAGTTCAAGCGTCGCGAACACCGGGGAGCTGTTTTTT.